A single sample gave rise to the 31 T cell receptor beta chains below, sequenced in a study of blood T cell repertoires in COVID-19. Assay used: immunoSEQ multiplex PCR; TCRdb lists only in-frame clones, some missing. The sample holds 200,000 to 250,000 clones, 70% to 90% seen once. Sequenced sample: peripheral blood. These receptors all come from a man between 18 and 35 years old with active or convalescent COVID-19.

This chain joins TRBV2 and TRBJ1-1; D call uncertain. This CDR3 comprises 13 residues. Germline CDR1 and CDR2: SNHLY and FYNNEI. Trimming took off 4 bases at V and 2 bases at J, with 8 bases between the two ends. CDR3 nucleotide sequence: TGTGCCAGCAGTGTCGACACTAACACTGAAGCTTTCTTT. It is translated as CASSVDTNTEAFF.

This rearrangement joins TRBV11-3 to TRBJ2-3; TRBD1 agrees at 7 bases. In germline, CDR1 is SGHNT, CDR2 YENEEA. The CDR3 is made up of 15 amino acids. V lost 1 base and J lost 8; bases outside the gene matches: 9. CDR3 coding DNA: TGTGCCAGCAGCTTAGGGGAGACAGGGCGCGGTACGCAGTATTTT. It codes for CASSLGETGRGTQYF.

The chain links TRBV29-1 to TRBJ1-1, with D maybe TRBD1 (6 bases). This CDR3 spans 15 amino acids. The V and J ends lost 3 bases and 5 bases respectively, with 19 bases between them. The germline V gene has CDR1 SQVTM and CDR2 ANQGSEA. The CDR3 DNA follows: TGCAGCGTTGATTCGTGGATACAGGGTCTGACTGAAGCTTTCTTT. This encodes CSVDSWIQGLTEAFF.

This clone appeared a single time. V is TRBV7-2 and J is TRBJ2-4; TRBD2 aligns across 8 bases. Germline CDR1 SGHTA, CDR2 FQGNSA. The CDR3 spans 17 residues. With V trimmed by 1 base and J by 1 base, 6 bases remained unmatched. The CDR3 DNA is TGTGCCAGCAGCTTAGGTCGCGGGGGGCCGGCCAAAAACATTCAGTACTTC. It codes for CASSLGRGGPAKNIQYF.

This chain's CDR3 is CASSMDSPWSSYEQYF. The CDR3 DNA sequence: TGTGCCAGCTCAATGGACAGCCCCTGGAGCTCCTACGAGCAGTACTTC. The chain couples TRBV19 to TRBJ2-7; a possible D gene is TRBD1 (6 bases). The CDR3 has 16 amino acids. V lost 9 bases to trimming and J lost 0 bases, with 21 bases between them. Germline V gene data show CDR1 as LNHDA and CDR2 as SQIVND (reference sequence).

The V gene is TRBV12-3 or TRBV12-4, the J gene TRBJ1-5, with 7 bases fitting TRBD1. Unmatched junction bases numbered 6, after V lost 6 bases and J lost 7 bases. The CDR3 totals 13 residues. The CDR3 DNA sequence: TGTGCCAGCAGCGGACAGGTAATCCAGCCCCAGCATTTT. Its translation is CASSGQVIQPQHF.

Only one count was recorded for this clone. The CDR3 here is CAWSMGQGKNIQYF. The CDR3 coding sequence is TGTGCCTGGAGTATGGGACAGGGGAAAAACATTCAGTACTTC. V is TRBV30 and J is TRBJ2-4, with 10 bases matching TRBD1. The junction had 2 bases not matched to a gene; V was cut back by 2 bases and J by 4 bases. Germline CDR1 is GTSNPN and CDR2 is SVGIG (reference sequence). This CDR3 is built from 14 residues.

In DNA, the CDR3 is TGCGCCAGCAGGGAGGGACTAGCGGGGATATACGAGCAGTACTTC. It is translated as CASREGLAGIYEQYF. This chain connects TRBV5-1 to TRBJ2-7, with 13 nucleotides matching TRBD2. Germline loops: CDR1 SGHRS, CDR2 YFSETQ. The CDR3 consists of 15 residues. The J segment lost 4 bases and the V segment lost 5 bases, leaving 6 bases of the junction unmatched.

V is TRBV4-3 and J is TRBJ2-3, with a weak D call TRBD1 (6 bases). Germline V CDR1 and CDR2: LGHNA, YSLEER. The CDR3 length is 16 residues. Between the trimmed V and J ends, which lost 0 bases and 4 bases, there was a span of 14 bases. The CDR3 region is CASSQDHRDTADTQYF. The CDR3 DNA is TGCGCCAGCAGCCAAGATCATCGGGACACCGCAGATACGCAGTATTTT.

V usage is TRBV19 and J usage is TRBJ2-5; 13 positions agree with TRBD2. Germline trimming cut 4 bases from V and 2 bases from J; bases unmatched to any gene: 13. This CDR3 is 19 amino acids long. Looked up from germline, CDR1 is LNHDA and CDR2 is SQIVND (reference sequence). The CDR3 DNA follows: TGTGCCAGTAGTACCCAAGGCGGGACTAGCGGGGCGGCACAAGAGACCCAGTACTTC. Amino acids: CASSTQGGTSGAAQETQYF.

The V gene is TRBV4-3, the J gene TRBJ1-2, with D hard to call. V was trimmed by 2 bases and J by 3 bases, leaving 16 bases between them. Germline CDR1 LGHNA, CDR2 YSLEER. The CDR3 totals 16 residues. As DNA, the CDR3 is TGCGCCAGCAGCCAATTGGTAGTCAGGAACGACTATGGCTACACCTTC. Residues: CASSQLVVRNDYGYTF.

V usage is TRBV2 and J usage is TRBJ1-1; a possible D gene is TRBD1 (6 bases). Germline V gene data show CDR1 as SNHLY and CDR2 as FYNNEI. V was cut by 7 bases and J by 0 bases, with 15 bases left in between. CDR3 length: 15 residues. The CDR3 sequence: CASTSDRTMNTEAFF. CDR3 DNA sequence: TGTGCCAGCACTTCGGACAGAACGATGAACACTGAAGCTTTCTTT.

V and J are TRBV10-3 and TRBJ1-3; the D is unclear. The V gene lost 8 bases and the J gene lost 0 bases, with 8 bases spanning the gap. Per germline, CDR1 ENHRY and CDR2 SYGVKD. CDR3 length equals 13 residues. The CDR3 spells CAIGGISGNTIYF. Here the CDR3 DNA reads TGTGCCATCGGAGGGATCTCTGGAAACACCATATATTTT.

This chain joins TRBV7-2 and TRBJ1-1; weak D call: TRBD1 (6 bases). This CDR3 region has 14 residues. The V end was cut by 5 bases, the J end by 7 bases, with 17 bases between. Germline V gene sequence: CDR1 SGHTA, CDR2 FQGNSA. The CDR3 region is CASSIKQGPGEAFF. The CDR3 bases are TGTGCCAGCAGCATAAAACAGGGTCCCGGTGAAGCTTTCTTT.

The chain links TRBV7-6 to TRBJ2-7; D is uncertain. The germline V gene has CDR1 SGHVS and CDR2 FNYEAQ. The germline V and J ends were trimmed by 2 bases and 1 base, with 9 bases remaining between them. The CDR3 runs 14 residues. The CDR3 DNA is TGTGCCAGCAGCTTATCCTCCAGTTCCTACGAGCAGTACTTC. Encoded protein: CASSLSSSSYEQYF.

The chain joins TRBV19 to TRBJ2-4; D might be TRBD2 (6 bases). V was trimmed by 4 bases and J by 6 bases, leaving 13 bases between them. Germline CDR1 and CDR2: LNHDA and SQIVND (reference sequence). This CDR3 has 14 amino acids. CDR3: CASSNPREANIQYF. The CDR3 DNA reads as TGTGCCAGTAGTAATCCGCGGGAAGCAAACATTCAGTACTTC. The full variable domain, its missing parts supplied by reference TRBV19 and TRBJ2-4, is DGGITQSPKYLFRKEGQNVTLSCEQNLNHDAMYWYRQDPGQGLRLIYYSQIVNDFQKGDIAEGYSVSREKKESFPLTVTSAQKNPTAFYLCASSNPREANIQYFGAGTRLSVL.

V gene TRBV30 combines with J gene TRBJ1-1; a possible D gene is TRBD1 (5 bases). The V gene's germline CDR1 is GTSNPN and CDR2 SVGIG (reference sequence). V was trimmed by 5 bases and J by 3 bases, leaving 22 bases between them. The CDR3 contains 16 residues. CDR3 sequence reads: CAWRPRGGERDTEAFF. DNA of the CDR3: TGTGCCTGGCGCCCCCGCGGGGGGGAGCGCGACACTGAAGCTTTCTTT. The variable domain in full, with the rest retrieved from reference TRBV30 and TRBJ1-1, is SQTIHQWPATLVQPVGSPLSLECTVEGTSNPNLYWYRQAAGRGLQLLFYSVGIGQISSEVPQNLSASRPQDRQFILSSKKLLLSDSGFYLCAWRPRGGERDTEAFFGQGTRLTVV.

This clone was observed a few times. The chain is built from TRBV7-9 and TRBJ1-5; D gene ambiguous. Germline V gives CDR1 SEHNR, CDR2 FQNEAQ (reference sequence). V was trimmed by 3 bases and J by 5 bases, leaving 17 bases between them. This CDR3 is built from 16 residues. The CDR3 DNA is TGTGCCAGCAGCTTGGAAGGAGCCGGTCGCCATCAGCCCCAGCATTTT. It translates to CASSLEGAGRHQPQHF.

The genes are TRBV3-1 (or the pseudogene TRBV3-2) and TRBJ1-6, with 8 bases fitting TRBD1. CDR1 LGHDT and CDR2 YNNKEL come from the germline V gene (reference sequence). The V gene end was trimmed by 4 bases and the J gene end by 10 bases; junction bases not matched to a gene: 6. The CDR3 sequence is 14 residues long. CDR3: CASSPRTGLSPLHF. CDR3 nucleotides: TGTGCCAGCAGCCCCCGGACAGGGCTATCACCCCTCCACTTT.

This chain connects TRBV6-6 to TRBJ2-7, with D uncertain. V lost 3 bases to trimming and J lost 4 bases, with 16 bases between them. This CDR3 has 15 amino acids. Germline CDR1 reads MNHNY; CDR2 reads SVGAGI (reference sequence). The CDR3 DNA reads as TGTGCCAGCAGTTATTCGGTTTCTGCGAATTACGAGCAGTACTTC. This translates into CASSYSVSANYEQYF.

The chain joins TRBV27 to TRBJ2-7, with TRBD2 identical over 14 bases. The J segment lost 7 bases and the V segment lost 5 bases, leaving 4 bases of the junction unmatched. In germline, CDR1 is MNHEY, CDR2 SMNVEV (reference sequence). The CDR3 is 14 residues long. The CDR3 reads CASSHGLAGGEQYF. DNA of the CDR3: TGTGCCAGCAGTCACGGACTAGCGGGAGGAGAGCAGTACTTC.

The gene calls are TRBV7-8 and TRBJ1-5; 8 nucleotides agree with TRBD1. Germline V gene sequence: CDR1 SGHVS, CDR2 FQNEAQ. Losses at the gene ends were 4 bases for V and 4 bases for J; bases not matched to a gene: 6. The CDR3 is 15 residues long. CDR3: CASSSRGTGNQPQHF. Here the CDR3 DNA reads TGTGCCAGCAGCTCAAGGGGGACAGGTAATCAGCCCCAGCATTTT.

This chain connects TRBV6-2 or TRBV6-3 to TRBJ1-6, with 8 bases matching TRBD1. Germline values: CDR1 MNHEY, CDR2 SVGEGT. Trimming took 0 bases from V and 9 from J; bases not matched to a gene: 7. The CDR3 has 16 residues. CDR3 sequence: CASSYSSQGASSPLHF. DNA for the CDR3: TGTGCCAGCAGTTACTCGAGCCAGGGGGCTAGTTCACCCCTCCACTTT.

This clone is a singleton in its sample. The V gene is TRBV10-3, the J gene TRBJ2-7; 8 bases map to TRBD1. The trim removed 6 bases at V and 1 base at J, leaving 5 bases unmatched. CDR3 size: 14 residues. Germline loops: CDR1 ENHRY, CDR2 SYGVKD. CDR3 amino acids: CAISEGQGSYEQYF. CDR3 DNA sequence: TGTGCCATCAGCGAAGGACAGGGATCCTACGAGCAGTACTTC.

V and J are TRBV30 and TRBJ2-4; 7 positions match TRBD1. The CDR3 sequence is 14 residues long. Germline values: CDR1 GTSNPN, CDR2 SVGIG (reference sequence). With 3 bases clipped from V and 9 bases from J, the junction kept 11 bases outside the gene matches. CDR3 in DNA: TGTGCCTGGAGCACCGCAGGGGGAACTGGCATTCAGTACTTC. It translates to CAWSTAGGTGIQYF.

The chain recombines TRBV7-9 with TRBJ2-6, with 7 nucleotides matching TRBD2. From germline, CDR1 is SEHNR and CDR2 FQNEAQ (reference sequence). Losses at the gene ends were 4 bases for V and 4 bases for J; bases not matched to a gene: 7. CDR3 length: 16 residues. The CDR3 loop is CASSSPGGVGANVLTF. CDR3 sequence (DNA): TGTGCCAGCAGCTCCCCGGGAGGTGTGGGGGCCAACGTCCTGACTTTC.

The V call is TRBV28, the J call TRBJ2-1; the match to TRBD2 covers 7 bases. J lost 8 bases, V lost 1 base, and 17 bases had no gene match. CDR1 and CDR2 (germline): MDHEN, SYDVKM. The CDR3 has 18 amino acids. The CDR3: CASSLFFRAGLGEDEQFF. CDR3 coding DNA: TGTGCCAGCAGTTTATTTTTCCGAGCGGGATTAGGTGAAGATGAGCAGTTCTTC.

In DNA, the CDR3 is TGTGCCAGCAGCTTCGGGGGCACAGATACGCAGTATTTT. This encodes CASSFGGTDTQYF. The chain uses TRBV7-9 and TRBJ2-3; D might be TRBD2 (5 bases). The CDR3 sequence is 13 residues long. CDR1 and CDR2 from the germline V gene are SEHNR and FQNEAQ (reference sequence). V lost 3 bases and J 1 base, leaving 5 bases between the germline ends.

The genes are TRBV2 and TRBJ1-4; TRBD1 is a possible D gene (5 bases). V was shortened by 2 bases and J by 7 bases, with 14 bases between the two germline ends. The CDR3 consists of 15 residues. Germline values: CDR1 SNHLY, CDR2 FYNNEI. The CDR3 region has the DNA TGTGCCAGCAGTGAACCCCGGGGGGGGAGTGAAAAACTGTTTTTT. Amino acids: CASSEPRGGSEKLFF.

This chain connects TRBV27 to TRBJ1-5; D remains unclear. Germline V gives CDR1 MNHEY, CDR2 SMNVEV (reference sequence). The ends were cut back, 2 bases at V and 5 bases at J, with 7 bases in the middle. This CDR3 is built from 13 residues. The CDR3 region has the DNA TGTGCCAGCAGTTTAGTTTCCGATCAGCCCCAGCATTTT. It codes for CASSLVSDQPQHF.

The gene calls are TRBV5-1 and TRBJ2-1; 7 nucleotides agree with TRBD2. The CDR3 has 13 residues. CDR1 and CDR2 (germline): SGHRS, YFSETQ. Germline trimming cut 5 bases from V and 7 bases from J; bases unmatched to any gene: 6. CDR3 DNA: TGCGCCAGCAGGACACTAGCGTCGAATGAGCAGTTCTTC. Its protein is CASRTLASNEQFF.